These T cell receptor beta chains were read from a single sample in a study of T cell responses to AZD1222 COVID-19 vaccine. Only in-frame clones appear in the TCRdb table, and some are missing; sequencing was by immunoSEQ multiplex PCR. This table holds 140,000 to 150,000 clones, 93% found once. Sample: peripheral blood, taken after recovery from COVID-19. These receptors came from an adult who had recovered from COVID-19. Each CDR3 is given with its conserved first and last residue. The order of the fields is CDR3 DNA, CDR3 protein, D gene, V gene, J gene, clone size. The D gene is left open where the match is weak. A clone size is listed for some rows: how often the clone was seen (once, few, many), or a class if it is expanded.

cdr3_nt: TGCGCCAGCAGTGAGTCGACATCGGGACTAGGGGGGCATGAGCAGTTCTTC
cdr3_aa: CASSESTSGLGGHEQFF
d_call: TRBD2
v_call: TRBV10-1
j_call: TRBJ2-1
clone_size: .

cdr3_nt: TGTGCCAGCAGCTTCGGGGGGCTAAAAAGGTATGGCTACACCTTC
cdr3_aa: CASSFGGLKRYGYTF
d_call: .
v_call: TRBV11-2
j_call: TRBJ1-2
clone_size: .

cdr3_nt: TGTGCCAGCAGTGACCCGGGACAGAACTATGGCTACACCTTC
cdr3_aa: CASSDPGQNYGYTF
d_call: TRBD1
v_call: TRBV25-1
j_call: TRBJ1-2
clone_size: .

cdr3_nt: TGTGCCAGCAGCGTAGAAGGGATCGCAGATACGCAGTATTTT
cdr3_aa: CASSVEGIADTQYF
d_call: .
v_call: TRBV9
j_call: TRBJ2-3
clone_size: .

cdr3_nt: TGTGCCAGCAGTTTAGCGGCCGAGCAGTACTTC
cdr3_aa: CASSLAAEQYF
d_call: .
v_call: TRBV12-3/TRBV12-4
j_call: TRBJ2-7
clone_size: .

cdr3_nt: TGTGCCAGCAGTTTACAGCAAAACACTGAAGCTTTCTTT
cdr3_aa: CASSLQQNTEAFF
d_call: .
v_call: TRBV27
j_call: TRBJ1-1
clone_size: .

cdr3_nt: TGTGCCAGCAGCTTATCAGGGGGCATCACTGAAGCTTTCTTT
cdr3_aa: CASSLSGGITEAFF
d_call: TRBD1
v_call: TRBV7-9
j_call: TRBJ1-1
clone_size: .

cdr3_nt: TGTGCCAGCAGCCCCCGGGGAGTAGCGAACAATGAGCAGTTCTTC
cdr3_aa: CASSPRGVANNEQFF
d_call: .
v_call: TRBV9
j_call: TRBJ2-1
clone_size: .

cdr3_nt: TGTGCCAGCAGTTCAGGCGGGGGGTACGATACGCAGTATTTT
cdr3_aa: CASSSGGGYDTQYF
d_call: TRBD2
v_call: TRBV28
j_call: TRBJ2-3
clone_size: .

cdr3_nt: TGTGCCAGCAGTTACGGCGTCCTAGCGTCGGGCGACGAGCAGTACTTC
cdr3_aa: CASSYGVLASGDEQYF
d_call: .
v_call: TRBV6-5
j_call: TRBJ2-7
clone_size: .

cdr3_nt: TGTGCCAGCAGCGTTGGACAGCTGACTGGAAACACCATATATTTT
cdr3_aa: CASSVGQLTGNTIYF
d_call: .
v_call: TRBV9
j_call: TRBJ1-3
clone_size: .

cdr3_nt: TGTGCCAGCCAGCGGACAGCGAACACCGGGGAGCTGTTTTTT
cdr3_aa: CASQRTANTGELFF
d_call: .
v_call: TRBV2
j_call: TRBJ2-2
clone_size: once

cdr3_nt: TGTGCCTGGAGTGTTGCCAGGGGGAATTCACCCCTCCACTTT
cdr3_aa: CAWSVARGNSPLHF
d_call: TRBD1
v_call: TRBV30
j_call: TRBJ1-6
clone_size: .

cdr3_nt: TGTGCCAGCAGCCCACGGGGATTTTTGAACACTGAAGCTTTCTTT
cdr3_aa: CASSPRGFLNTEAFF
d_call: .
v_call: TRBV28
j_call: TRBJ1-1
clone_size: .

cdr3_nt: TGCAGCGTCCGCGACCCGACAGCGCCGGTGCAGTACTTC
cdr3_aa: CSVRDPTAPVQYF
d_call: .
v_call: TRBV29-1
j_call: TRBJ2-7
clone_size: once

cdr3_nt: TGCGCCAGCAGCCAACGAGAGGGACTAGCGGGAGCAAATGAGCAGTTCTTC
cdr3_aa: CASSQREGLAGANEQFF
d_call: TRBD2
v_call: TRBV4-1
j_call: TRBJ2-1
clone_size: .

cdr3_nt: TGCGCCAGCAGCCCAGGGACTAGCGGGAGCCCAGATACGCAGTATTTT
cdr3_aa: CASSPGTSGSPDTQYF
d_call: TRBD2
v_call: TRBV5-1
j_call: TRBJ2-3
clone_size: .

cdr3_nt: TGTGCCAGCACCAAGCCCCAGGCGCTCTATGGCTACACCTTC
cdr3_aa: CASTKPQALYGYTF
d_call: .
v_call: TRBV6-5
j_call: TRBJ1-2
clone_size: .

cdr3_nt: TGTGCCTTTAACAGGGGCTCTGGAAACACCATATATTTT
cdr3_aa: CAFNRGSGNTIYF
d_call: TRBD1
v_call: TRBV30
j_call: TRBJ1-3
clone_size: .

cdr3_nt: TGTGCCACCAGTGACCAGGTCGGTCAGCCCCAGCATTTT
cdr3_aa: CATSDQVGQPQHF
d_call: .
v_call: TRBV24-1
j_call: TRBJ1-5
clone_size: .

cdr3_nt: TGTGCCAGCAGCCCGGACAGCTCCAATTCACCCCTCCACTTT
cdr3_aa: CASSPDSSNSPLHF
d_call: .
v_call: TRBV5-6
j_call: TRBJ1-6
clone_size: .

cdr3_nt: TGCGCCAGCAGCCGACGGAGCTCCTTTAGTGGAAATGAGCAGTTCTTC
cdr3_aa: CASSRRSSFSGNEQFF
d_call: .
v_call: TRBV5-1
j_call: TRBJ2-1
clone_size: .